This TCR beta chain appears in the sequencing data of a study of T cell changes during pregnancy in multiple sclerosis (dated by TCRdb to between 2018 and 2021). About the investigation overall: Changes in the T cell repertoire over the course of pregnancy were examined in this study in women with multiple sclerosis.

For this clone: Its antigen specificity is not known. No base quality values were provided; no much bigger clone lies one nucleotide off.

For this chain, trimming is 3 bases at the V end and 2 bases at the J end, and the number of junction bases without a gene match is 9. CDR3 length: 15 amino acids, cysteine to phenylalanine. CDR3 DNA is the only sequence kept; it has 45 bases, read in frame from the first base. The germline V gene encodes CDR1 SQVTM and CDR2 ANQGSEA. The library was built by means of the immunoSEQ multiplex PCR assay. The clones in this table, taken by TCRdb from immuneACCESS, are in-frame only. Not every clone is retained; where verified, under half of the shortfall comes from an unresolved V gene, and the cause of the rest is unknown. This sample lists some 100,000 clones; almost 95% were detected once. The ten most abundant clones make up 0.9% of the sample.

The receptor's source is a female donor with multiple sclerosis, enrolled in a pregnancy study. The sequence joins TRBV29-1 to TRBJ2-7; the central 8 bases match TRBD1. The source material was peripheral blood, sampled before pregnancy. Read as DNA, the sequence is TGCAGCGTTGAGGGTTACCCGGGACAGGCCTACGAGCAGTACTTC. It translates as CSVEGYPGQAYEQYF.